This T cell receptor beta chain derives from a study of CD8 T cells in ankylosing spondylitis. This clonotype was counted between two and nine times. No antigen is known for it. Overall study findings and caveats: Significant enrichment of disease-linked clones was reportedly seen in matched ankylosing spondylitis synovial fluid. Peripheral blood held disease-linked clones only at relatively low frequency, and these were CD8+. In the blood and synovial fluid of reactive arthritis, some motif variants had been previously reported. For ankylosing spondylitis blood, a TCR beta motif of several highly homologous variants appeared characteristic.

TCRdb called the 5' RACE reads again in MiXCR, with one record for every CDR3 protein. The repertoire holds around 130,000 distinct CDR3 sequences, with approximately 17% as singletons. The trim removed 7 bases at V and 2 bases at J, leaving 11 bases unmatched. Germline loops: CDR1 MNHEY, CDR2 SMNVEV (reference sequence). The CDR3 has 16 amino acids. The TCR originated in a male donor with ankylosing spondylitis. The sequenced material came from blood, either unsorted or a sorted T cell fraction (not recorded which). The chain recombines TRBV27 with TRBJ2-1, with 7 bases aligning to TRBD1. The CDR3 reads CASIPPRGSTYNEQFF. CDR3 sequence (DNA): TGTGCCAGCATTCCCCCCAGGGGGAGCACCTACAATGAGCAGTTCTTC.